The 5 T cell receptor beta chains below all came from one sample that was sequenced in a study of tumor and adjacent non-tumor tissue in lung cancer. This sample's RNA came from whole unsorted tissue. The library came from three nested PCR rounds adapted from ARM-PCR protocols. From the multiplex PCR reads, TCRdb called clonotypes with MiXCR, one entry per CDR3 protein. The sample includes tens of thousands of distinct CDR3 sequences, 72% of them seen just once. Sequencing was carried out using lung tumor tissue. The receptors were gathered from a middle-aged woman with non-small cell lung cancer.

This clonotype was seen repeatedly, ten times or more. The chain uses TRBV20-1 and TRBJ1-5; the D is unclear. Germline CDR1 DFQATT, CDR2 SNEGSKA (reference sequence). The CDR3 sequence is 10 residues long. Trimming took off 3 bases at V and 7 bases at J, with 4 bases between the two ends. This chain's CDR3 is CSASHQPQHF. Here the CDR3 DNA reads TGCAGTGCTAGTCACCAGCCCCAGCATTTT.

On this clonotype itself: Relative to the germline gene, one junction end is altered; a read error may explain this. The genes are TRBV28 and TRBJ2-4; possible D gene TRBD2, 7 bases. The CDR3 loop spans 18 amino acids. Germline-derived CDR1 and CDR2 are MDHEN and SYDVKM. CDR3 in amino acids: CASSYTGRGTLSKNIQYF. For the CDR3, the DNA is TGTGCCAGCAGCTACACGGGGCGGGGGACACTTAGCAAAAACATTCAGTATTTC.

This clonotype rates as medium-sized. V usage is TRBV11-3 and J usage is TRBJ2-7, with 9 bases fitting TRBD1. Losses at the gene ends were 3 bases for V and 5 bases for J; bases not matched to a gene: 8. CDR3 length: 15 amino acids. Germline V gives CDR1 SGHNT, CDR2 YENEEA. DNA for the CDR3: TGTGCCAGCAGCTTCCCACAGGGGGCTATCAACGAGCAGTACTTC. Its protein product is CASSFPQGAINEQYF.

A word on this clonotype: The DNA is omitted, as the CDR3 cannot be located on it reliably, and the CDR3 follows TCRdb's listing. The chain joins TRBV6-5 to TRBJ1-2; no DNA check was done on the table's D call, TRBD1. Germline CDR1 is MNHEY and CDR2 is SVGAGI. The CDR3 has 13 amino acids, counting both end residues. CDR3 amino acids: CTSSPGSGYGCTF.

The genes are TRBV12-3 or TRBV12-4 and TRBJ1-5; 9 nucleotides line up with TRBD1. The V segment lost 7 bases and the J segment 4 bases; nucleotides outside the gene matches: 8. This CDR3 has 15 residues. CDR3 protein: CASIPGQGPNQPQHF. The CDR3 bases are TGTGCCAGCATCCCGGGACAGGGTCCGAATCAGCCCCAGCATTTT.